The sample holds one count of the clone carrying this T cell receptor (beta chain). A much more abundant neighbour one base away suggests this may be a read error. RNA transcripts served as the template for amplifying TCR beta CDR3 regions. HTBI primers were employed in a first-round RT-PCR of the TCR CDR3. TCRdb re-derived calls from the multiplex PCR reads in MiXCR, one entry per CDR3 protein. This sample has about 480,000 distinct CDR3 sequences; roughly 14% occur once, and the top ten carry under 20%. The sample belongs to a study of T cells in Graves' hyperthyroidism and ophthalmopathy. Patients showing uncontrolled infection, other autoimmune disease, pregnancy or lactation were ineligible. This CDR3 spans 15 amino acids. Germline V gene data show CDR1 as SGDLS and CDR2 as YYNGEE. J lost 7 bases, V lost 0 bases, and 5 bases had no gene match.

The sequenced sample consisted of blood. The V and J genes are TRBV9 and TRBJ1-5; 9 nucleotides agree with TRBD1. The sequence came from a woman younger than 30 with Graves' hyperthyroidism. For the CDR3, the DNA is TGTGCCAGCAGCGTAGGGGACAGGGCGTGGCAGCCCCAGCATTTT. Its translation is CASSVGDRAWQPQHF.